This T cell receptor (beta chain) was recovered during a study of blood T cell repertoires in COVID-19. Overall study: Nucleic acid was either cDNA or gDNA, and it came from T cells, B-cell-depleted T cells, or PBMCs.

J gave up 3 bases and V 2 bases, and 14 bases lay outside the gene matches. There are 19 residues in the CDR3. Looked up from germline, CDR1 is SNHLY and CDR2 is FYNNEI. Per the original data handling: Counts of nucleated cells, estimated from reference gene primer amplification, were obtained. Sequencing used immunoSEQ multiplex PCR; TCRdb keeps in-frame clones, though not all of them. The DNA was the basis for D and trimming; V, J and clone size are from that table. The sample holds about 210,000 clones, 92% seen once. The source is a man aged 25 to 40 with acute or convalescent COVID-19. This chain uses TRBV2 with TRBJ2-7; the match to TRBD2 covers 12 bases. The material sequenced was peripheral blood. CDR3 coding DNA: TGTGCCAGCAGTGAATTCTGGACTAGCGGGGCGGCGGGTTACTACGAGCAGTACTTC. It codes for CASSEFWTSGAAGYYEQYF.